The rows below give T cell receptor beta chains drawn from one sample of a study of blood T cell repertoires in COVID-19. Sequencing was performed with immunoSEQ multiplex PCR; in TCRdb, only in-frame clones are kept and a portion is missing. The table records 300,000 to 350,000 clones, roughly 90% of them present only once. Specimen: PBMCs or T cells enriched from blood (not recorded which). Source of these receptors: a woman in her 30s who had been exposed to COVID-19. CDR3s include the opening cysteine and the closing phenylalanine or tryptophan. A D gene is named only where the DNA matches it firmly. Some rows mark clone size as missing; the rest say once, few, many or name a class of expanded clone.

v_call,clone_size,d_call,j_call,cdr3_nt,cdr3_aa
TRBV27,.,.,TRBJ1-6,TGTGCCAGCAGTTTATTCTCTCCGGGGGAATCACCCCTCCACTTT,CASSLFSPGESPLHF
TRBV6-5,.,.,TRBJ1-2,TGTGCCAGCAGTTCAGGGATCCCCAACTATGGCTACACCTTC,CASSSGIPNYGYTF
TRBV2,once,TRBD2,TRBJ2-1,TGTGCCAGCAGTGAAGGGCTAGCGGGGTCCTGGGATGAGCAGTTCTTC,CASSEGLAGSWDEQFF
TRBV2,.,.,TRBJ1-1,TGTGCCAGCAGTGAGTGGGGGGATGGCACTGAAGCTTTCTTT,CASSEWGDGTEAFF
TRBV7-8,.,TRBD2,TRBJ2-3,TGTGCCAGCAGCCCCCAGTGGGCTAGCGGGGGGGCCGATACGCAGTATTTT,CASSPQWASGGADTQYF
TRBV2,.,TRBD2,TRBJ2-5,TGTGCCAGCAAGGAGCGGGGGGGAACGTACCAAGAGACCCAGTACTTC,CASKERGGTYQETQYF
TRBV2,.,.,TRBJ1-1,TGTGCCAGCAGTGATTGGCACATGAACACTGAAGCTTTCTTT,CASSDWHMNTEAFF
TRBV4-1,.,.,TRBJ1-4,TGCGCCAGCAGCCAAGATAGCAGACCAACTAATGAAAAACTGTTTTTT,CASSQDSRPTNEKLFF
TRBV18,.,.,TRBJ1-5,TGTGCCAGCTCACCTTCGAGGGGGTCAGGGCAGCCCCAGCATTTT,CASSPSRGSGQPQHF
TRBV6-5,.,TRBD1,TRBJ2-1,TGTGCCAGCAGTTACTCGAAGACAGGGTTTGCCAATGAGCAGTTCTTC,CASSYSKTGFANEQFF
TRBV11-3,once,.,TRBJ1-5,TGTGCCAGCAGCTTAGCTCGACCCCTCGGGGGTCAGCCCCAGCATTTT,CASSLARPLGGQPQHF
TRBV7-9,.,TRBD2,TRBJ2-5,TGTGCCAGCAGCTTCGGGAGGCTAGCGGGGGGGGCTGGAGAGACCCAGTACTTC,CASSFGRLAGGAGETQYF
TRBV19,.,.,TRBJ1-6,TGTGCCAGTAGAAGGACTAGCTCCTATAATTCACCCCTCCACTTT,CASRRTSSYNSPLHF
TRBV7-8,.,TRBD1,TRBJ1-6,TGTGCCAGCAGCTTAGATGGGACAGGGGGTTCACCCCTCCACTTT,CASSLDGTGGSPLHF
TRBV3-1/TRBV3-2,.,.,TRBJ1-6,TGTGCCAGCAGCCCGTCAGGGGAGAGATCACCCCTCCACTTT,CASSPSGERSPLHF
TRBV5-1,once,.,TRBJ2-7,TGCGCCAGCAGCTTGCTATACAGGGATACACCCTACGAGCAGTACTTC,CASSLLYRDTPYEQYF
TRBV6-5,.,.,TRBJ1-1,TGTGCCAGCACCGAACTCCGGGCGGGGACTGAAGCTTTCTTT,CASTELRAGTEAFF
TRBV29-1,.,.,TRBJ1-3,TGCAGCGCCGGTCCGGCGGGGGAAAACACCATATATTTT,CSAGPAGENTIYF
TRBV5-1,.,.,TRBJ2-2,TGCGCCAGCAGCTTGGATGTAGCCGGGACCGGGGAGCTGTTTTTT,CASSLDVAGTGELFF
TRBV5-5,.,TRBD2,TRBJ2-5,TGTGCCAGCAGCTTGGGGTTAGCGGGGCAAAGGTCCCAGTACTTC,CASSLGLAGQRSQYF
TRBV5-1,.,TRBD2,TRBJ2-3,TGCGCCAGCAGCACGAGCGGGGGGGCCGGAGGAAGGGTAGCAGATACGCAGTATTTT,CASSTSGGAGGRVADTQYF
TRBV5-1,.,TRBD1,TRBJ1-4,TGCGCCAGCAGCTTGGCCGGGACAGGGGGTGAAAAACTGTTTTTT,CASSLAGTGGEKLFF
TRBV7-9,.,.,TRBJ2-1,TGTGCCAGCAGCTTAGGGGACACCTACAATGAGCAGTTCTTC,CASSLGDTYNEQFF
TRBV25-1,.,TRBD1,TRBJ1-1,TGTGCCAGCAGTATCTCCGGGACAGCGAACACTGAAGCTTTCTTT,CASSISGTANTEAFF
TRBV4-1,.,.,TRBJ2-7,TGCGCCAGCAGGCGTATTGGGTCAGGGACTTACGAGCAGTACTTC,CASRRIGSGTYEQYF
TRBV18,.,TRBD1,TRBJ2-5,TGTGCCAGCTCACCACCGAAGGGGGCGGCTGAGACCCAGTACTTC,CASSPPKGAAETQYF
TRBV7-6,.,.,TRBJ2-3,TGTGTCAGCAGCTTAAGGAGGGGAGTTGCAGATACGCAGTATTTT,CVSSLRRGVADTQYF
TRBV15,.,TRBD1,TRBJ1-2,TGTGCCACCAGCATCGACAGGGTACTCTCCTACAGCTACACCTTC,CATSIDRVLSYSYTF
TRBV10-3,.,TRBD2,TRBJ2-7,TGTGCCATCAGTCTTAGCGGGGGCCCCTCCTACGAGCAGTACTTC,CAISLSGGPSYEQYF
TRBV27,.,TRBD1,TRBJ1-3,TGTGCCAGCAGTCCGCGACAGGGTGAGCGAAACACCATATATTTT,CASSPRQGERNTIYF
TRBV7-9,once,TRBD2,TRBJ2-7,TGTGCCAGCAGCCCGAGCGGGGGACCGCCCTACGAGCAGTACTTC,CASSPSGGPPYEQYF
TRBV7-3,.,.,TRBJ1-1,TGTGCCAGCAGCTTAAATGGGGAGACTGAAGCTTTCTTT,CASSLNGETEAFF
TRBV11-2,.,.,TRBJ2-4,TGTGCCAGCAGCCTGGGGGGCGGGGGATATCTAGCCAAAAACATTCAGTACTTC,CASSLGGGGYLAKNIQYF